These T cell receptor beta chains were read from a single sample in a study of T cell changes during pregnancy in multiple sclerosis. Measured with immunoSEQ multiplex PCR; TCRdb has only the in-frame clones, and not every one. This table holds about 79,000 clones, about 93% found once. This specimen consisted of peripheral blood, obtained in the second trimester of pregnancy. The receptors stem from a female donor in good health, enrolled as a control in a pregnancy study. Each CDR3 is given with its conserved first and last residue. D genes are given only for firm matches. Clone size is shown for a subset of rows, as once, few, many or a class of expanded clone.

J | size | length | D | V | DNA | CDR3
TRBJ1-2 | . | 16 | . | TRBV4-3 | TGCGCCAGCAGCCAAGAAGGGGTGGGTACTAACTATGGCTACACCTTC | CASSQEGVGTNYGYTF
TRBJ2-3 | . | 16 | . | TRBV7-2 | TGTGCCAGCAGCCCACAGGCTGGCGGGGCAGTAGATACGCAGTATTTT | CASSPQAGGAVDTQYF
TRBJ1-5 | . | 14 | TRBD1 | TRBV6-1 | TGTGCCAGCGTTAGGGACAGGATGGTTCAGCCCCAGCATTTT | CASVRDRMVQPQHF
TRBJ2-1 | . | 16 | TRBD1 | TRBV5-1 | TGCGCCAGCAGCTGGTCCGGGACAGGGGACTACAATGAGCAGTTCTTC | CASSWSGTGDYNEQFF
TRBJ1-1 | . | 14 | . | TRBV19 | TGTGCCAGTACAGCCGGGCAGGTCGGGAATGAAGCTTTCTTT | CASTAGQVGNEAFF
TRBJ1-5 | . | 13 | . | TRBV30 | TGTGCCTGGGCCAAGGGGTTGGATCAGCCCCAGCATTTT | CAWAKGLDQPQHF
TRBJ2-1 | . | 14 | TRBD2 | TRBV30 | TGTGCCTGGAACCATCCGGCTAGCGGCAATGAGCAGTTCTTC | CAWNHPASGNEQFF
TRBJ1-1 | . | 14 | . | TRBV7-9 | TGTGCCAGCAGCCCCCGACAGAGGAACACTGAAGCTTTCTTT | CASSPRQRNTEAFF
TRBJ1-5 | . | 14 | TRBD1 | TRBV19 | TGTGCCAGTAGGCCTGAGACAGGGTATCAGCCCCAGCATTTT | CASRPETGYQPQHF
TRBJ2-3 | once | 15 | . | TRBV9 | TGTGCCAGCAGCGTCGGCGGGGAGAGCACAGATACGCAGTATTTT | CASSVGGESTDTQYF
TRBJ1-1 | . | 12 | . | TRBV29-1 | TGCAGCGTTGAAGATCGGGGGAGGGCAGCTTTCTTT | CSVEDRGRAAFF
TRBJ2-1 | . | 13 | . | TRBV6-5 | TGTGCCAGCAAGAGACTAGTAAACAATGAGCAGTTCTTC | CASKRLVNNEQFF
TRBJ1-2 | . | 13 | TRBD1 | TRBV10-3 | TGTGCCATACGGCAGGACAGGGGTTATGGCTACACCTTC | CAIRQDRGYGYTF
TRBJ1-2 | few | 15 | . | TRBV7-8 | TGTGCCAGCAGCTTACACAGATCTCCTAACTATGGCTACACCTTC | CASSLHRSPNYGYTF
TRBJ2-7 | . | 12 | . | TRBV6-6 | TGTGCCAGCAGGATACAACCCTACGAGCAGTACTTC | CASRIQPYEQYF
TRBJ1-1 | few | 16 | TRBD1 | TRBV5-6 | TGTGCCAGCAGTTCCCCGGGACAGGGAATGAACACTGAAGCTTTCTTT | CASSSPGQGMNTEAFF
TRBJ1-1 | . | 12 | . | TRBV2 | TGTGCCAGCAGTACTATCGACACTGAAGCTTTCTTT | CASSTIDTEAFF
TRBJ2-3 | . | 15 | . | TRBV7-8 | TGTGCCAGCAGCTCGATCGACTCGGGCACAGATACGCAGTATTTT | CASSSIDSGTDTQYF
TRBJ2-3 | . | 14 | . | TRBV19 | TGTGCCAGTAGTGTAAACAGGGACACAGATACGCAGTATTTT | CASSVNRDTDTQYF
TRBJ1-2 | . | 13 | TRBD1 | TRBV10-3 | TGTGCCATCAGCGACACAGGGGATGGAGGCTACACCTTC | CAISDTGDGGYTF
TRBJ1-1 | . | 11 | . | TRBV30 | TGTGCCTGGGGCGGATGGACTGAAGCTTTCTTT | CAWGGWTEAFF
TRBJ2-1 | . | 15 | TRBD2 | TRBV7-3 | TGTGCCAGCAGCTTTGGGCTAGCGGGGGGGAATGAGCAGTTCTTC | CASSFGLAGGNEQFF
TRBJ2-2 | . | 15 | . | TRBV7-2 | TGTGCCAGCAGCCCCAGGCCAGGGAACACCGGGGAGCTGTTTTTT | CASSPRPGNTGELFF
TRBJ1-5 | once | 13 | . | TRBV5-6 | TGTGCCAGCAGCCGAGGAATCGCGCAGCCCCAGCATTTT | CASSRGIAQPQHF
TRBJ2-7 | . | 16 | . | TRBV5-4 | TGTGCCAGCAGCTCCACCCGGGAGACCCTTTCCTACGAGCAGTACTTC | CASSSTRETLSYEQYF
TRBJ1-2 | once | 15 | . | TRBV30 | TGTGCCTGGAGTCCCGGGAGGGGGGGGAACTATGGCTACACCTTC | CAWSPGRGGNYGYTF
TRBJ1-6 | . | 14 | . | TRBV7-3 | TGTGCCAGCAGCCCCACCGGGGGGGGATCACCCCTCCACTTT | CASSPTGGGSPLHF
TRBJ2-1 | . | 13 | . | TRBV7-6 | TGTGCCAGCAGCTTGCTCGCGGCGGGTGAGCAGTTCTTC | CASSLLAAGEQFF
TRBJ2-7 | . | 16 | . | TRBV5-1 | TGCGCCAGCAGCTTGTACTGGGCAGGCCCAGCCTACGAGCAGTACTTC | CASSLYWAGPAYEQYF
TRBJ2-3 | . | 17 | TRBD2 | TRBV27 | TGTGCCAGCAGTTTAGTGGGACTAGCGGGGGGTTATGTTACGCAGTATTTT | CASSLVGLAGGYVTQYF
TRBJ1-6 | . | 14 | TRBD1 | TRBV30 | TGTGCCTGGAGTGTCAGGACAGGGGATTCACCCCTCCACTTT | CAWSVRTGDSPLHF
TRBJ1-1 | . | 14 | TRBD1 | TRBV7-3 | TGTGCCAGCAGCTGGACAGGGGAAAACACTGAAGCTTTCTTT | CASSWTGENTEAFF
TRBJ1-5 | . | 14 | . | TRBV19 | TGTGCCAGCCGGATCCGGGACACCTATCAGCCCCAGCATTTT | CASRIRDTYQPQHF
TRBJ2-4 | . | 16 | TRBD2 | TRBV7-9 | TGTGCCAGCAGCCCCGGGGGGGGGTTTGCCAAAAACATTCAGTACTTC | CASSPGGGFAKNIQYF
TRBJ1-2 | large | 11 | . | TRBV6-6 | TGTGCCAGCACCCCGGACTATGGCTACACCTTC | CASTPDYGYTF
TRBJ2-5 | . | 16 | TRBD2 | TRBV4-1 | TGCGCCAGCAGCCAAAGTACGGGGGGGCCATGGGAGACCCAGTACTTC | CASSQSTGGPWETQYF
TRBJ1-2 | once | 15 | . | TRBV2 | TGTGCCAGCAGTGAAGGGGGGGGCTGGAACTATGGCTACACCTTC | CASSEGGGWNYGYTF
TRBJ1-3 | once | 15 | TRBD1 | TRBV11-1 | TGTGCCAGCAGCTTTCAGGGGGCGCCTGGAAACACCATATATTTT | CASSFQGAPGNTIYF
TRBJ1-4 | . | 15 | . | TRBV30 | TGTGCCTGGAGTGTACCCTGGGGGGCTAATGAAAAACTGTTTTTT | CAWSVPWGANEKLFF
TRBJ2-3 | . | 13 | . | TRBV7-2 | TGTGCCAGCAGCCCGTCTGGCACAGATACGCAGTATTTT | CASSPSGTDTQYF
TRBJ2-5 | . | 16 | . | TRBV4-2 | TGTGCCAGCAGCCAGGGTGACAGGAGCGGAGAAGAGACCCAGTACTTC | CASSQGDRSGEETQYF
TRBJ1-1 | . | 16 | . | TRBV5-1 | TGCGCCAGCAGCTTTTTTTACAGGGCTATGAACACTGAAGCTTTCTTT | CASSFFYRAMNTEAFF
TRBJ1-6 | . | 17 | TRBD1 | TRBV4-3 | TGCGCCAGCAGCCACGCTGGCGGGCAGGGGGCACATTCACCCCTCCACTTT | CASSHAGGQGAHSPLHF
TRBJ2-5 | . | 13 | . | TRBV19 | TGTGCCAGTGGCAGGTCCGTCCAAGAGACCCAGTACTTC | CASGRSVQETQYF
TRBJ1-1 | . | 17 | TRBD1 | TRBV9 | TGTGCCAGCAGCGTAGCGAAGAGACAGGGACTTCAATTGGAAGCTTTCTTT | CASSVAKRQGLQLEAFF
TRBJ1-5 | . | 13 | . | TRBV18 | TGTGCCAGCTCACAACTCCACGATCAGCCCCAGCATTTT | CASSQLHDQPQHF
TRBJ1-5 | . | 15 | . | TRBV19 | TGTGCCAGTAGCCAGGGGCGGGGGCTGGATCAGCCCCAGCATTTT | CASSQGRGLDQPQHF
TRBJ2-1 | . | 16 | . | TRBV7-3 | TGTGCCAGCAGCTCCCAGGGTCCGCGCGTAGAGAATGAGCAGTTCTTC | CASSSQGPRVENEQFF
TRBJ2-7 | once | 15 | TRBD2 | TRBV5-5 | TGTGCCAGCACCGCGGGGGGGGGTTACCCCTACGAGCAGTACTTC | CASTAGGGYPYEQYF
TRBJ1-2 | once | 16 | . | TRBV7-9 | TGTGCCAGCAGCTTCAATCCGGGACATTCTAACTATGGCTACACCTTC | CASSFNPGHSNYGYTF
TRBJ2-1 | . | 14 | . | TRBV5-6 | TGTGCCAGCAGCTTAACGGGCTCCTACAATGAGCAGTTCTTC | CASSLTGSYNEQFF